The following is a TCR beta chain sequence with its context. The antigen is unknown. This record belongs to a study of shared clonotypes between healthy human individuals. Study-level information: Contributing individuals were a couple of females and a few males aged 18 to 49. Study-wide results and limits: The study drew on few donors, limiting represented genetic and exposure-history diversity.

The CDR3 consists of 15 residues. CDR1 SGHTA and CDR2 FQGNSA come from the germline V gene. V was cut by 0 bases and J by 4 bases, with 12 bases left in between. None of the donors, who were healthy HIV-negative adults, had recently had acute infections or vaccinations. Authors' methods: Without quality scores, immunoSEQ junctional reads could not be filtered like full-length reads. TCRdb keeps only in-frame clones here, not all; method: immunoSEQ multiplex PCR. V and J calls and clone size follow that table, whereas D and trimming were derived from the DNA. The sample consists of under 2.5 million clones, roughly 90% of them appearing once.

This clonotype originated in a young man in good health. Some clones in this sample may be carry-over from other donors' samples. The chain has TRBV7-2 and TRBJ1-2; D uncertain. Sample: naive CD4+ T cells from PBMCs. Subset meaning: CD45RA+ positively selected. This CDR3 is CASSLARPPSYGYTF. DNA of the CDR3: TGTGCCAGCAGCTTAGCCAGGCCTCCCTCCTATGGCTACACCTTC.